This T cell receptor (beta chain) was identified during a study of post-analysis software for immune sequencing data (dated by TCRdb to between 2015 and 2017). For the study in its entirety: Relapsing-remitting, secondary progressive and progressive-relapsing multiple sclerosis were recorded as disease courses, and subtype annotation was lacking for some patients. The patient repertoires were set against eleven to twelve previously published healthy control repertoires from donors whose ages ranged from roughly 6 to 27 years. A subset of samples was prepared in parallel using single-end sample barcoding, then pooled and co-amplified after Illumina adapter ligation. Overall study results and their limits: The multiple sclerosis patient group was slightly younger than the control group. Four or five TRBV segments, including TRBV5-6, TRBV5-1 and TRBV20-1, were significantly more frequent in patients than controls. Direct clustering with F measure revealed strong co-clustering of samples prepared in the same batch, which led to a batch-effect correction. Compared with controls, multiple sclerosis patients had significantly lower normalized Chao1 diversity, a finding suggesting substantial peripheral T-cell clonal expansion.

Library construction relied on PCR. The reads were generated on an Illumina HiSeq 2500. Unique molecular identifiers were incorporated into TCR beta cDNA libraries to reduce PCR and sequencing biases. Roughly 0.5 million cDNA molecules were obtained per 1 to 10 million input T cells, so each molecule approximated one T cell. The patient libraries were prepared and sequenced using the same protocol as the earlier healthy control dataset. Within a given batch, samples were prepared together, multiplexed and sequenced on the same HiSeq lane. Processing in the source paper ran as follows. MIGEC was used to process the raw barcoded reads, and molecular identifier groups with only a single read were discarded before consensus assembly and CDR3 extraction. VDJtools was used for post-analysis of the clonotype tables, with diversity normalized by down-sampling every dataset to the smallest sample size. Repertoire overlap clustering matched CDR3 amino acid but not nucleotide sequences to correct batch-related cross-sample contamination. TCRdb handled the public reads itself, with Q25 trimming in fastp and clone calling in MiXCR, and kept productive beta chains. Each entry merges the rows of one CDR3 protein and shows their most common DNA and genes. These V and J calls rely on TCRdb rather than the paper's analysis. The sample includes hundreds of thousands of distinct CDR3 sequences, with 55% to 60% observed a single time. Together, the top ten hold about 10% of the sample.

Counted from cysteine to phenylalanine, this CDR3 has 17 amino acids. Left in the record is the CDR3 DNA by itself, 51 bases read in frame from the first base. The germline V end is reduced by 3 bases and the J end by 4 bases; junction bases left unmatched: 11. The CDR1 and CDR2 encoded by the germline V gene (reference sequence) are SEHNR and FQNEAQ. To demonstrate the VDJtools post-analysis software, TCR beta repertoires were profiled from the peripheral blood of over ten young patients with multiple sclerosis. Multiple sclerosis patients were children and adolescents aged about 6 to 15 years. In the case of this clonotype: This receptor's antigen is unknown. The input lacks base qualities; no much larger clone sits a single base away.

The sequence joins TRBV7-9 to TRBJ2-3, with TRBD2 identical over 9 junction bases. The material sequenced was blood. This clonotype was sampled from a girl aged 2 to 9 with multiple sclerosis. The nucleotide sequence is given as TGTGCCAGCAGCTTCAGGACTAGCGCTAGAAGCGCAGATACGCAGTATTTT. This sequence encodes CASSFRTSARSADTQYF.